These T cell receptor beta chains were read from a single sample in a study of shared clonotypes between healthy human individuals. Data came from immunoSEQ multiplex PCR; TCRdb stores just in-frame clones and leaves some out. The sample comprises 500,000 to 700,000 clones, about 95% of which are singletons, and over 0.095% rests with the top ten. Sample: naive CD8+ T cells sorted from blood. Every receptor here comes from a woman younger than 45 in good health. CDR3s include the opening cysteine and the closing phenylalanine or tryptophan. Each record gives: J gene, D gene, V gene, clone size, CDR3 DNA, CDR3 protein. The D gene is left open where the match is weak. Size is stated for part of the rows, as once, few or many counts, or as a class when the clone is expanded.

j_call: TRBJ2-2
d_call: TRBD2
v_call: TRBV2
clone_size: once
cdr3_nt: TGTGCCAGCAGACCCACTAGCGGGAGGGCCGGCGGGGAGCTGTTTTTT
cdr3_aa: CASRPTSGRAGGELFF

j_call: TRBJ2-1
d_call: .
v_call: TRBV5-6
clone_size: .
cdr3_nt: TGTGCCAGCAGCCCTAGGGGCGATGAGCAGTTCTTC
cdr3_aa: CASSPRGDEQFF

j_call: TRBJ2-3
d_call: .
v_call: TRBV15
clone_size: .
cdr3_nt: TGTGCCACCACAAACAGAGGTGTGAGCACAGATACGCAGTATTTT
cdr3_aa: CATTNRGVSTDTQYF

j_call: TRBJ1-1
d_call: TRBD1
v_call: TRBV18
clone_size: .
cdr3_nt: TGTGCCAGCTCACCGACGACAGGGACTGAAGCTTTCTTT
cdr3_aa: CASSPTTGTEAFF

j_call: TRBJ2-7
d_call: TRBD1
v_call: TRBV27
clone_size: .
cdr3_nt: TGTGCCAGCAGTTTCGGGACAGGGTACGAGCAGTACTTC
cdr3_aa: CASSFGTGYEQYF

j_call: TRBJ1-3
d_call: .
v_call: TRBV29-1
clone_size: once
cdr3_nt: TGCAGCGTTGAAGGGGCAGGGATCTCTGGAAACACCATATATTTT
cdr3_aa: CSVEGAGISGNTIYF

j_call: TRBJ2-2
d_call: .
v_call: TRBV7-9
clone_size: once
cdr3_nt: TGTGCCAGCACCTATACAGACACCGGGGAGCTGTTTTTT
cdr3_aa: CASTYTDTGELFF

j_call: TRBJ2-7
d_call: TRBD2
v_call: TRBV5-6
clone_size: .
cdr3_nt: TGTGCCAGCAGCACGGGACTAGCCGACTACGAGCAGTACTTC
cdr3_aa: CASSTGLADYEQYF

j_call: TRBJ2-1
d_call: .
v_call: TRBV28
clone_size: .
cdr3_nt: TGTGCCAGCAGTCCTTATTCGGTCGCGCAGTTCTTC
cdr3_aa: CASSPYSVAQFF

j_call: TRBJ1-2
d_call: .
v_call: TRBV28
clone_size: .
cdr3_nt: TGTGCCAGCAGTCCAGGACTTGGCTACACCTTC
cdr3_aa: CASSPGLGYTF

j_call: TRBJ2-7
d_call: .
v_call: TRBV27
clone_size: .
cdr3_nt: TGTGCCAGCAGTCCATACCGGGACAAGGTCTACGAGCAGTACTTC
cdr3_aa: CASSPYRDKVYEQYF

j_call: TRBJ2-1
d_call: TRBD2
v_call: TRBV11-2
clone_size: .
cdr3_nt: TGTGCCAGCAGCTCGACCGGCCTAGCGGGAGACAGCGGTGAGCAGTTCTTC
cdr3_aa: CASSSTGLAGDSGEQFF

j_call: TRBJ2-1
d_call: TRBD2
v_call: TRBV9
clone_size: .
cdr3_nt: TGTGCCAGCAGCGATCCACCGGGACTAGCTAGCAATGAGCAGTTCTTC
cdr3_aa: CASSDPPGLASNEQFF

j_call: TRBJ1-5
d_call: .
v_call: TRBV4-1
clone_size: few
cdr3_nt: TGCGCCAGCAGCCAAGTGGAGAATAGCAATCAGCCCCAGCATTTT
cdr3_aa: CASSQVENSNQPQHF

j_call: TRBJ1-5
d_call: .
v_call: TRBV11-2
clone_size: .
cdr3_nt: TGTGCCAGCAGCTTAGGATGGGGGGGTAGCAATCAGCCCCAGCATTTT
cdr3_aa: CASSLGWGGSNQPQHF

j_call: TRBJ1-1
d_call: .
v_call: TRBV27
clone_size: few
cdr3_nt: TGTGCCAGCAGTTTAGTCCTGTACACTGAAGCTTTCTTT
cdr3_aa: CASSLVLYTEAFF

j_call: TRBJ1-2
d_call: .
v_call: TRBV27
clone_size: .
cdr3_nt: TGTGCCAGCAGTCTGGACGGATACTATGGCTACACCTTC
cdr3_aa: CASSLDGYYGYTF

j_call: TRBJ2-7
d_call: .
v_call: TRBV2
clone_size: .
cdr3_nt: TGTGCCAGCAGTGGTTGGTCGGAGCTCCGAAATCCTTCCTACGAGCAGTACTTC
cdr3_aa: CASSGWSELRNPSYEQYF

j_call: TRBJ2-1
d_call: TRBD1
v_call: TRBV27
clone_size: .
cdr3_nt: TGTGCCAGCAGTTTCAGTATAGGACAGGGATTGGATGAGCAGTTCTTC
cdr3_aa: CASSFSIGQGLDEQFF

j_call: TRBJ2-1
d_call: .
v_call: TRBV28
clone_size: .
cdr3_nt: TGTGCCAGCAGTTTAGAGGGCGAGCAGTTCTTC
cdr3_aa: CASSLEGEQFF

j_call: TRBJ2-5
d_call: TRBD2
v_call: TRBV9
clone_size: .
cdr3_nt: TGTGCCAGCAGCCGAATGGGGGGAGGGGTAGAGACCCAGTACTTC
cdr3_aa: CASSRMGGGVETQYF

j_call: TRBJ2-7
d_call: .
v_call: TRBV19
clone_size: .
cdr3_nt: TGTGCCAGTAGTTCGCGACAGGACTACGAGCAGTACTTC
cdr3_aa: CASSSRQDYEQYF

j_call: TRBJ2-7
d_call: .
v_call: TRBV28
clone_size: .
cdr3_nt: TGTGCCAGCATCCTGAGTCTTCTGGGGGACGAGCAGTACTTC
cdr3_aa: CASILSLLGDEQYF

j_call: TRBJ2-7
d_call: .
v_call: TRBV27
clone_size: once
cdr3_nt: TGTGCCAGCAGTTTTGTTGGTACGGATACCTACGAGCAGTACTTC
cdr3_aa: CASSFVGTDTYEQYF

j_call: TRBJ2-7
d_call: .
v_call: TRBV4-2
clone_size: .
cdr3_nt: TGTGCCAGCAGCCAAGACTCCTCGGCGGGGCGAAGCTATTACGAGCAGTACTTC
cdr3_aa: CASSQDSSAGRSYYEQYF

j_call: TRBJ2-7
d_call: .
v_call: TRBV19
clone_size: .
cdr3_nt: TGTGCCAGTAGTCCTCGCCAGGCGGCGAGGTCCTACGAGCAGTACTTC
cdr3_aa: CASSPRQAARSYEQYF

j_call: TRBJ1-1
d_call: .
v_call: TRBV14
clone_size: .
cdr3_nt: TGTGCCAGCAGCCAAGCAGAGTGGGTTAACACTGAAGCTTTCTTT
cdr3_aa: CASSQAEWVNTEAFF